Below are 30 T cell receptor beta chains sequenced from a single sample in a study of T cells after yellow fever vaccination. TCRdb re-called the 5' RACE reads through MiXCR, storing one row per CDR3 protein. There are 320,000 or so distinct CDR3 sequences in the sample; roughly 7.5% occur only once, and around 17% lies in the top ten. Sample: PBMCs, taken approximately 47 days after the first yellow fever vaccination. The receptors originated from a man aged 18 to 29 who received the YFV17D yellow fever vaccine.

Only a few counts were recorded for this clonotype. V is TRBV7-2 and J is TRBJ2-1; TRBD2 matches 8 bases. The germline gives CDR1 SGHTA, CDR2 FQGNSA. The CDR3 covers 15 residues. J lost 6 bases, V lost 0 bases, and 4 bases had no gene match. In DNA, the CDR3 is TGTGCCAGCAGCTTAGCTCTCGGGGGGGGCAATGAGCAGTTCTTC. Amino acids: CASSLALGGGNEQFF.

Only a few counts were recorded for this clonotype. The chain recombines TRBV6-5 with TRBJ2-3, with a weak D call TRBD2 (6 bases). This CDR3 has 15 amino acids. Looked up from germline, CDR1 is MNHEY and CDR2 is SVGAGI. V lost 0 bases and J lost 4, with 11 bases in between. The CDR3 region is CASSYSAGISDTQYF. Written as DNA, the CDR3 is TGTGCCAGCAGTTACTCGGCGGGGATATCAGATACGCAGTATTTT.

This clonotype was counted between two and nine times. The chain recombines TRBV12-5 with TRBJ2-3, with 7 bases lining up with TRBD1. After removal of 5 bases from V and 2 bases from J, the junction contained 10 bases not matched to a gene. CDR1 LGHNT and CDR2 FRNRAP come from the germline V gene. This CDR3 comprises 16 residues. The CDR3 spells CASGRPPGQNTDTQYF. The CDR3 coding sequence is TGTGCTAGTGGTCGACCTCCGGGACAGAACACAGATACGCAGTATTTT.

The V gene is TRBV12-3 or TRBV12-4, the J gene TRBJ2-2; 16 positions agree with TRBD2. The CDR3 sequence is 18 residues long. V was clipped by 7 bases and J by 3 bases; unmatched bases: 8. Here the CDR3 DNA reads TGTGCCAGCATCCTGGGACTAGCGGGGGGGCCGGACACCGGGGAGCTGTTTTTT. Encoded protein: CASILGLAGGPDTGELFF.

This clonotype has more than one count but fewer than ten. The rearrangement links TRBV20-1 to TRBJ2-7, with unresolved D. Germline V CDR1 and CDR2: DFQATT, SNEGSKA (reference sequence). The length of the CDR3 is 13 residues. Trimming stripped 7 bases from V and 0 bases from J, with 13 bases between. In DNA, the CDR3 is TGCAGTGGGAGAGAAGCGAGCTCCTACGAGCAGTACGTC. Translating gives CSGREASSYEQYV.

This clonotype was recorded at least ten times. This chain uses TRBV5-1 with TRBJ1-5; no firm D call. The germline gives CDR1 SGHRS, CDR2 YFSETQ. This CDR3 region has 13 residues. The germline V and J ends were trimmed by 2 bases and 1 base, with 4 bases remaining between them. The CDR3 DNA reads TGCGCCAGCAGCTTCGACAGCAATCAGCCCCAGCATTTT. It is translated as CASSFDSNQPQHF.

In DNA form, the CDR3 reads TGCGCCAGCAGCCAAGGGCCAGCGGGGGGGCCAACTAGCTCCTACAATGAGCAGTTCTTC. Encoded protein: CASSQGPAGGPTSSYNEQFF. This rearrangement joins TRBV4-1 to TRBJ2-1; 10 bases map to TRBD2. This CDR3 has 20 amino acids. V trimming: 1 base; J trimming: 0 bases; junction bases outside the gene matches: 12. CDR1 is MGHRA and CDR2 is YSYEKL in the germline V gene.

There are a few counts of this clonotype. The chain uses TRBV7-9 and TRBJ1-5, with unresolved D. Germline V CDR1 and CDR2: SEHNR, FQNEAQ (reference sequence). The CDR3 is 13 residues long. Deletions cut 7 bases from V and 0 bases from J, with 7 bases between. The CDR3 loop reads CASTRASNQPQHF. In nucleotides, the CDR3 is TGTGCCAGCACCCGCGCTAGCAATCAGCCCCAGCATTTT.

This clonotype was seen a handful of times. V usage is TRBV14 and J usage is TRBJ2-5; perhaps TRBD2 as D (6 bases). The CDR3 length is 13 residues. V was cut by 0 bases and J by 7 bases, with 9 bases left in between. The germline CDR1 and CDR2 sequences are SGHDN and FVKESK. CDR3 residues: CASSQEQEGTQYF. CDR3 bases: TGTGCCAGCAGCCAAGAACAGGAGGGGACCCAGTACTTC.

This clonotype was counted a few times. V gene TRBV4-3 combines with J gene TRBJ1-4, with D perhaps TRBD1 (5 bases). Germline CDR1 reads LGHNA; CDR2 reads YSLEER. Trimming cost V 5 bases and J 0 bases, with 10 bases left between them. CDR3 length: 15 residues. The CDR3 sequence is CASSSGYPTNEKLFF. CDR3 sequence (DNA): TGCGCCAGCAGCTCAGGGTACCCAACTAATGAAAAACTGTTTTTT.

The chain recombines TRBV6-2 or TRBV6-3 with TRBJ2-5, with TRBD1 matching over 7 bases. The trim removed 2 bases at V and 2 bases at J, leaving 5 bases unmatched. The CDR3 sequence is 15 residues long. Germline V gives CDR1 MNHEY, CDR2 SVGEGT. CDR3 loop: CASSYAGTVQETQYF. In DNA, the CDR3 is TGTGCCAGCAGTTACGCCGGGACAGTACAAGAGACCCAGTACTTC.

The rearrangement joins TRBV29-1 to TRBJ2-2, with D unclear. V lost 6 bases and J lost 4, with 15 bases in between. CDR1 and CDR2 (germline): SQVTM, ANQGSEA. The CDR3 is 14 amino acids. For the CDR3, the DNA is TGCAGCGTCCTCCAGTATTGGGGCACCGGGGAGCTGTTTTTT. Amino acid sequence: CSVLQYWGTGELFF.

This clonotype was detected only a few times. The rearrangement links TRBV12-3 or TRBV12-4 to TRBJ2-7; D gene ambiguous. This CDR3 has 14 residues. Trimming stripped 4 bases from V and 2 bases from J, with 12 bases between. CDR3: CASSSQSGPYEQYV. The DNA for the CDR3 is TGTGCCAGCAGTTCACAATCTGGACCCTACGAGCAGTACGTC.

This clonotype came up a few times. V is TRBV6-5 and J is TRBJ2-5; either TRBD1 or TRBD2 may fit D (5 bases each). Trimming stripped 8 bases from V and 5 bases from J, with 6 bases between. CDR1 and CDR2 from the germline V gene are MNHEY and SVGAGI. There are 10 residues in the CDR3. DNA of the CDR3: TGTGCCAGCGGGGACGAGACCCAGTACTTC. Its protein is CASGDETQYF.

This clonotype was counted at least ten times. J is TRBJ1-1 and V is TRBV12-3 or TRBV12-4; D remains ambiguous. The V end lost 3 bases, the J end lost 0 bases, and 14 bases lay between the germline ends. The CDR3 length is 16 residues. The CDR3 sequence is CASSFFMSALNTEAFF. In DNA, the CDR3 is TGTGCCAGCAGTTTCTTTATGAGTGCTTTGAACACTGAAGCTTTCTTT.

This clonotype has ten or more counts. The chain links TRBV7-7 to TRBJ2-1, with D possibly matching TRBD1 (6 bases). The CDR3 totals 14 residues. Trimming removed 5 bases at V and 9 bases at J, with 17 bases between. Germline V gene data show CDR1 as SSHAT and CDR2 as FNYEAQ (reference sequence). Here the CDR3 reads CASSPPGDKAEQFF. CDR3 DNA sequence: TGTGCCAGCAGCCCCCCCGGGGACAAAGCTGAGCAGTTCTTC.

A few counts support this clonotype. The CDR3 region is CASSPETGVTRDTQYF. The CDR3 DNA reads TGTGCCAGCTCACCAGAGACAGGGGTTACACGAGATACGCAGTATTTT. The chain links TRBV18 to TRBJ2-3; TRBD1 agrees at 8 bases. CDR1 is KGHSH, CDR2 LQKENI, per germline. V lost 2 bases, J lost 5 bases, and 9 bases stayed unmatched. The CDR3 runs to 16 residues.

This clonotype was seen more than once but under ten times. The CDR3 region has the DNA TGTGCCAGCAGTTACGATTACACCCGTCAGGGATACGAGCAGTACTTC. The encoded protein is CASSYDYTRQGYEQYF. The rearrangement uses TRBV28 and TRBJ2-7; a possible D gene is TRBD1 (5 bases). This CDR3 is 16 amino acids long. Germline CDR1 is MDHEN and CDR2 is SYDVKM. The V end was cut by 4 bases, the J end by 4 bases, with 20 bases between.

At least ten counts were recorded for this clonotype. V gene TRBV20-1 combines with J gene TRBJ2-5; D is uncertain. Deletions cut 2 bases from V and 5 bases from J, with 6 bases between. The CDR3 totals 11 residues. Germline CDR1 is DFQATT and CDR2 is SNEGSKA (reference sequence). This CDR3 is CSARSWETQYF. In DNA form, the CDR3 reads TGCAGTGCTAGAAGTTGGGAGACCCAGTACTTC.

This clonotype came up a few times. This chain links TRBV5-1 with TRBJ1-1; perhaps TRBD1 as D (6 bases). V was trimmed by 0 bases and J by 5 bases, leaving 14 bases between them. This CDR3 comprises 15 residues. Germline CDR1 reads SGHRS; CDR2 reads YFSETQ. CDR3 nucleotides: TGCGCCAGCAGCTTGGCTCCAGGGGCGGGAACTGAAGCTTTCTTT. Protein sequence: CASSLAPGAGTEAFF.

The genes are TRBV19 and TRBJ2-4; either TRBD1 or TRBD2 may supply D (6 bases each). CDR3 length equals 16 residues. Trimming left V 7 bases short and J 7 bases short, with 23 bases between. Germline values: CDR1 LNHDA, CDR2 SQIVND (reference sequence). CDR3 protein: CASTSRVQGGLNIQYF. CDR3 nucleotides: TGTGCCAGTACCTCAAGGGTACAGGGAGGCTTGAACATTCAGTACTTC.

The rearrangement joins TRBV4-2 to TRBJ2-7; TRBD1 matches at 8 bases. With 5 bases clipped from V and 5 bases from J, the junction kept 8 bases outside the gene matches. Per the germline V gene, CDR1 is LGHNA and CDR2 is YNFKEQ. The CDR3 totals 14 residues. The CDR3 region is CASSSPGQVNEQYF. The CDR3 DNA reads as TGTGCCAGCAGCTCCCCGGGACAGGTAAACGAGCAGTACTTC.

This clonotype occurred many times. This chain links TRBV6-5 with TRBJ2-7; D gene unclear. Germline CDR1 and CDR2: MNHEY and SVGAGI. The CDR3 totals 14 residues. Trimming took 2 bases from V and 2 from J, leaving 10 bases between them. The CDR3 bases are TGTGCCAGCAGTTACGCACCTGACCCCTACGAGCAGTACGTC. Translating it yields CASSYAPDPYEQYV.

V and J are TRBV29-1 and TRBJ2-7; D perhaps matches TRBD1 (5 bases). With 2 bases removed from V and 8 bases from J, the gap between germline ends came to 10 bases. The CDR3 is 11 amino acids. The germline CDR1 and CDR2 sequences are SQVTM and ANQGSEA. CDR3 loop: CSVERQNKQYV. The CDR3 DNA sequence: TGCAGCGTTGAAAGACAGAACAAGCAGTACGTC.

This clonotype has ten or more counts. The J gene is TRBJ2-3, the V gene TRBV12-3 or TRBV12-4; 13 positions match TRBD2. V was clipped by 6 bases and J by 3 bases; unmatched bases: 3. This CDR3 region has 15 residues. This chain's CDR3 is CASSAGLAGTDTQYF. CDR3 sequence (DNA): TGTGCCAGCAGCGCGGGACTAGCGGGGACAGATACGCAGTATTTT.

A few counts support this clonotype. This sequence joins TRBV6-5 and TRBJ2-5; D ambiguous. The V gene lost 0 bases and the J gene lost 7 bases, with 18 bases spanning the gap. The CDR3 sequence is 16 residues long. Germline CDR1 is MNHEY and CDR2 is SVGAGI. The CDR3 bases are TGTGCCAGCAGTTACTCGATGCTAGTTTCTCCTCCGACCCAGTACTTC. Translating it yields CASSYSMLVSPPTQYF.

Only a few counts were recorded for this clonotype. This sequence joins TRBV7-2 and TRBJ2-1; TRBD2 aligns across 8 bases. CDR3 size: 15 residues. Looked up from germline, CDR1 is SGHTA and CDR2 is FQGNSA. With 5 bases clipped from V and 5 bases from J, the junction kept 8 bases outside the gene matches. The CDR3 region is CASSEWRGADNEQFF. The DNA for the CDR3 is TGTGCCAGCAGCGAGTGGCGGGGGGCAGACAATGAGCAGTTCTTC.

V and J are TRBV7-8 and TRBJ2-2; 9 positions match TRBD1. Germline V gene lookup returns CDR1 SGHVS and CDR2 FQNEAQ. The CDR3 has 19 amino acids. The V segment lost 8 bases and the J segment 5 bases; nucleotides outside the gene matches: 21. The CDR3: CASPIPMDRGPTGTGELFF. CDR3 nucleotides: TGTGCCAGCCCGATACCCATGGACAGGGGCCCGACGGGGACCGGGGAGCTGTTTTTT.

This rearrangement joins TRBV7-6 to TRBJ2-3; the match to TRBD1 covers 8 bases. The CDR3 contains 16 residues. The V gene's germline CDR1 is SGHVS and CDR2 FNYEAQ. The trim removed 1 base at V and 5 bases at J, leaving 8 bases unmatched. The CDR3 spells CASSLVGGTGEDTQYF. The CDR3 coding sequence is TGTGCCAGCAGCTTAGTTGGGGGGACAGGCGAAGATACGCAGTATTTT.

This clonotype was seen only a few times. The gene calls are TRBV19 and TRBJ1-1; 8 bases are a match to TRBD1. The V and J ends lost 5 bases and 1 base, in that order; junction bases with no gene match: 12. The CDR3 spans 17 residues. CDR1 is LNHDA, CDR2 SQIVND, per germline (reference sequence). Here the CDR3 DNA reads TGTGCCAGTAGTCCACGACAGGGGTGGGTGACGAACACTGAAGCTTTCTTT. This codes for CASSPRQGWVTNTEAFF.